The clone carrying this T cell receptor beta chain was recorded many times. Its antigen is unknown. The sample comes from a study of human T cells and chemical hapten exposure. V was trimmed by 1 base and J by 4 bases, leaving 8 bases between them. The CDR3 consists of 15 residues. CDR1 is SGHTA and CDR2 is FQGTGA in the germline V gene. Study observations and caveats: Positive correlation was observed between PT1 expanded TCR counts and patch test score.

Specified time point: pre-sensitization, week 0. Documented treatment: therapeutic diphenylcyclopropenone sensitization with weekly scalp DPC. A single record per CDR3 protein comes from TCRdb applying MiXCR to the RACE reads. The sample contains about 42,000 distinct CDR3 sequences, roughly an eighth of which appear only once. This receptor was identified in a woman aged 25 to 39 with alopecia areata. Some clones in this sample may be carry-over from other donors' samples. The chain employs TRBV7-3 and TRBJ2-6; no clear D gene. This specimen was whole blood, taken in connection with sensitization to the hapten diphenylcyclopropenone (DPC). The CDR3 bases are TGTGCCAGCAGCTTAAGTCGTTTCGGGGCCAACGTCCTGACTTTC. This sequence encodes CASSLSRFGANVLTF.